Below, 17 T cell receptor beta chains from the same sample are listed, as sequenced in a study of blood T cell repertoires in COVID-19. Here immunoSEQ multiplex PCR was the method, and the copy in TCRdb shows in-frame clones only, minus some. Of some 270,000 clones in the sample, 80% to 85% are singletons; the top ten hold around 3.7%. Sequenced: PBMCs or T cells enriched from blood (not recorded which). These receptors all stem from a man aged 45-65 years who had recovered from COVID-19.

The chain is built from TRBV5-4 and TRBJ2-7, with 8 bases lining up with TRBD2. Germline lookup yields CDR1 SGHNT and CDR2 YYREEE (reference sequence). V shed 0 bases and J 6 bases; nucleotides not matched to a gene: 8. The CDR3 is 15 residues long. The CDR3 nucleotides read TGTGCCAGCAGCTTGGGTTCTAGCGGGTCGGGCGAGCAGTACTTC. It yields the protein CASSLGSSGSGEQYF.

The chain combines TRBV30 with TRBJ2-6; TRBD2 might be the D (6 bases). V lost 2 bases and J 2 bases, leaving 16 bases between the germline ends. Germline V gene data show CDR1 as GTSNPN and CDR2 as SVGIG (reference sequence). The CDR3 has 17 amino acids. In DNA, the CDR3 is TGTGCCTGGAGTCACCCGACTAGGTGGGCTGGGGCCAACGTCCTGACTTTC. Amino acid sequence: CAWSHPTRWAGANVLTF.

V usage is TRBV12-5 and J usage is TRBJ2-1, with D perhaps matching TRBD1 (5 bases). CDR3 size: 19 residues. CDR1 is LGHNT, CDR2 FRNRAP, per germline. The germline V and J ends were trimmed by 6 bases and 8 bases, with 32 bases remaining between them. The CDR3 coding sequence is TGTGCTAGTGGCCGCGATTACGATAACAGGCCCGGACGTTACCATGAGCAGTTCTTC. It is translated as CASGRDYDNRPGRYHEQFF.

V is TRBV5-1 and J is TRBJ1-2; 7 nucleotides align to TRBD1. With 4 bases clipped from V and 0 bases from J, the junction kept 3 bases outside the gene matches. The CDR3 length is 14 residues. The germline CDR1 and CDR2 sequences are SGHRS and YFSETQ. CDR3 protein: CASSLGQPNYGYTF. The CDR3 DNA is TGCGCCAGCAGCCTGGGACAGCCTAACTATGGCTACACCTTC.

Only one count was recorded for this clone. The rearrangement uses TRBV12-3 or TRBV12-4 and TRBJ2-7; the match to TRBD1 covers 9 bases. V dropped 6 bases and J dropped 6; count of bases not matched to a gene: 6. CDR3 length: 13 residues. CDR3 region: CASRQGAPGEQYF. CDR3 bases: TGTGCCAGCAGACAGGGGGCGCCTGGCGAGCAGTACTTC.

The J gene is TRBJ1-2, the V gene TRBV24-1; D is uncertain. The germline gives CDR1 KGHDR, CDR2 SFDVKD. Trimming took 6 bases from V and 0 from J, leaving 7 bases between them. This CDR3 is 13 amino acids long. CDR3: CATSRRANYGYTF. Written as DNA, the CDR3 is TGTGCCACCAGTAGACGGGCTAACTATGGCTACACCTTC.

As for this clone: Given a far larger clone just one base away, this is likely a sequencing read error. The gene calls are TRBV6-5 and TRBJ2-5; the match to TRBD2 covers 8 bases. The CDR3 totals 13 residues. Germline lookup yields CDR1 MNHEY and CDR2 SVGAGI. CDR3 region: CTSSGSGTETQYF. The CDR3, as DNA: TGTACAAGCTCGGGTAGCGGGACCGAGACCCAGTACTTC.

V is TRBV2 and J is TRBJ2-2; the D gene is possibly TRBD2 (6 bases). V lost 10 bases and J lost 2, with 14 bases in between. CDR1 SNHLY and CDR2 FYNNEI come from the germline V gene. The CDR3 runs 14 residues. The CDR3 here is CAKQAGPNTGELFF. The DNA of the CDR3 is TGTGCCAAGCAGGCGGGGCCTAACACCGGGGAGCTGTTTTTT.

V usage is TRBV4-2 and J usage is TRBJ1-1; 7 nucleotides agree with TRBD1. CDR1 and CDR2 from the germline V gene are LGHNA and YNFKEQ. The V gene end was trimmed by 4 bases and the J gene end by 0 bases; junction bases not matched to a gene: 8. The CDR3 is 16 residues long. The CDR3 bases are TGTGCCAGCAGCCCTTTTCCGGGACAGCTGAACACTGAAGCTTTCTTT. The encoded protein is CASSPFPGQLNTEAFF.

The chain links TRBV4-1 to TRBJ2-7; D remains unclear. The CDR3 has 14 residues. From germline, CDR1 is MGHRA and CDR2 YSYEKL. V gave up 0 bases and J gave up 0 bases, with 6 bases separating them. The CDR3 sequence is CASSQDTASYEQYF. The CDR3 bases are TGCGCCAGCAGCCAAGATACAGCCTCCTACGAGCAGTACTTC.

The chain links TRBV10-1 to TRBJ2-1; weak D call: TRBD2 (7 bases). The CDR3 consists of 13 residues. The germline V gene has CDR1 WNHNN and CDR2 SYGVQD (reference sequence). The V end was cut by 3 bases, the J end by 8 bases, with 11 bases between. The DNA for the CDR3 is TGCGCCAGCAGTGACGGGGGGCCGGATGAGCAGTTCTTC. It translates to CASSDGGPDEQFF.

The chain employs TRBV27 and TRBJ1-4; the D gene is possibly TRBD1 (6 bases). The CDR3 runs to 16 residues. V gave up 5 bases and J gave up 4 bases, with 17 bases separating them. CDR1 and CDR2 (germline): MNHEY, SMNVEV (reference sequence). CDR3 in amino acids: CASSPTAGVYNEKLFF. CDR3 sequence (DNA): TGTGCCAGCAGTCCGACGGCAGGGGTTTATAATGAAAAACTGTTTTTT.

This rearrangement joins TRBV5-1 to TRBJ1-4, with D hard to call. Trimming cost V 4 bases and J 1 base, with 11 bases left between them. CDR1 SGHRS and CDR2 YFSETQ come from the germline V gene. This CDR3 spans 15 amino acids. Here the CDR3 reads CASSLLTGTNEKLFF. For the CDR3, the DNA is TGCGCCAGCAGCCTGCTGACGGGAACTAATGAAAAACTGTTTTTT.

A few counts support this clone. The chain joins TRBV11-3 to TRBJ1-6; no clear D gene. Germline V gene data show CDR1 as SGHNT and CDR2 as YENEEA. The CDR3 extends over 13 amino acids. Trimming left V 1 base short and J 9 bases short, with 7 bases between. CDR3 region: CASSLVRVSPLHF. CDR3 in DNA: TGTGCCAGCAGCTTAGTGAGGGTTTCACCCCTCCACTTT.

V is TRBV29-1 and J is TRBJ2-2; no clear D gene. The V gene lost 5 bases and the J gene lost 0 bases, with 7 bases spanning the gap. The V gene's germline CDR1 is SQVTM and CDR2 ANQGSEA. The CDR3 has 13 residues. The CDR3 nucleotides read TGCAGCGTTTTAACAGCGAACACCGGGGAGCTGTTTTTT. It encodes CSVLTANTGELFF.

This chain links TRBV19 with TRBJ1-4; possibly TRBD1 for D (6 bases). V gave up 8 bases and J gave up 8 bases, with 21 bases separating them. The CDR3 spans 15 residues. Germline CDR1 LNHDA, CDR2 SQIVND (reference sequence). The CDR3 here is CASGGRRTVGEKLFF. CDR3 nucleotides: TGTGCCAGTGGGGGCCGACGGACCGTTGGGGAAAAACTGTTTTTT.

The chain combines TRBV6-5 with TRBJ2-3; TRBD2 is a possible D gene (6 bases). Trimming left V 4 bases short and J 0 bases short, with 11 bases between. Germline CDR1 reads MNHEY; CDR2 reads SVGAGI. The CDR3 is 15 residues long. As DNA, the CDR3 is TGTGCCAGCAGTTTGAGGCGGGACAGCACAGATACGCAGTATTTT. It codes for CASSLRRDSTDTQYF.